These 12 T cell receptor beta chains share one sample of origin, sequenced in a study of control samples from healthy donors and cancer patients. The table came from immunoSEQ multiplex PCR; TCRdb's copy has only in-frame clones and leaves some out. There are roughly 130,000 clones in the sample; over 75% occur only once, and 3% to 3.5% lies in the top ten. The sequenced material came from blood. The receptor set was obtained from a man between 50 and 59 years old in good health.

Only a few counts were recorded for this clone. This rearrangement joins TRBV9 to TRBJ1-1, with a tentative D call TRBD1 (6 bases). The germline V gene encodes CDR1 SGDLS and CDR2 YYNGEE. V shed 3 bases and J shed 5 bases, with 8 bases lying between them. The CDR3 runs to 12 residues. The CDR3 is CASSAGATEAFF. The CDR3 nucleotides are TGTGCCAGCAGCGCAGGGGCTACTGAAGCTTTCTTT.

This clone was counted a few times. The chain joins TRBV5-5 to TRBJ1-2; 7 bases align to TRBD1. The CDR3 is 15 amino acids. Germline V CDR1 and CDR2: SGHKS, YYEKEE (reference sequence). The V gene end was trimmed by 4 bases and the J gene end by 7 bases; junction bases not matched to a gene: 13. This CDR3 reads CASSPVQEGAFGYTF. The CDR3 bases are TGTGCCAGCAGCCCCGTTCAGGAGGGGGCATTTGGCTACACCTTC.

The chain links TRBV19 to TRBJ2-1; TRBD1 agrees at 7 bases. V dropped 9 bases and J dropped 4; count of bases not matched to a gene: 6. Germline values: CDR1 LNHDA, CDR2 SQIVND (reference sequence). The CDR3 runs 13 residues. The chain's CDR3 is CASKDRQYNEQFF. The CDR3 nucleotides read TGTGCCAGCAAGGACAGGCAGTACAATGAGCAGTTCTTC.

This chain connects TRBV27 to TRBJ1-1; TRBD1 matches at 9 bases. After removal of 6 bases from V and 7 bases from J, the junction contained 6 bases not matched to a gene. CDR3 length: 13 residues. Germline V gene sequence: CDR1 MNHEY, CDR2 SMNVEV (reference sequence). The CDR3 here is CASRPRTGVEAFF. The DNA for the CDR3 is TGTGCCAGCAGACCAAGGACAGGGGTTGAAGCTTTCTTT.

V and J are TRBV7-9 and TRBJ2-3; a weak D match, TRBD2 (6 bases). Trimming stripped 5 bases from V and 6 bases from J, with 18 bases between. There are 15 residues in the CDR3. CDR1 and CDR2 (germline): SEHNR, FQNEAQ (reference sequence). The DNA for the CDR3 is TGTGCCAGCAGCCCCGGGACGGGGGTATTGGATACGCAGTATTTT. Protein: CASSPGTGVLDTQYF.

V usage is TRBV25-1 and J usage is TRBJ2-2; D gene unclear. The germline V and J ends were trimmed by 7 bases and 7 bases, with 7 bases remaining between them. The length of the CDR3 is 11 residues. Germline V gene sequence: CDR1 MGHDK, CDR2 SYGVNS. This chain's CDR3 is CASISRGELFF. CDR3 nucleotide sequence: TGTGCCAGCATTAGTCGCGGGGAGCTGTTTTTT.

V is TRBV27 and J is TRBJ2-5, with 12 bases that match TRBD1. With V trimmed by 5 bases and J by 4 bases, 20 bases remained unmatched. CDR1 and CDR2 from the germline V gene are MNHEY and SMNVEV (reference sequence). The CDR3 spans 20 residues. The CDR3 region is CASSIPGQGATASIGETQYF. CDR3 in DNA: TGTGCCAGCAGTATACCGGGACAGGGGGCGACCGCGTCGATTGGAGAGACCCAGTACTTC.

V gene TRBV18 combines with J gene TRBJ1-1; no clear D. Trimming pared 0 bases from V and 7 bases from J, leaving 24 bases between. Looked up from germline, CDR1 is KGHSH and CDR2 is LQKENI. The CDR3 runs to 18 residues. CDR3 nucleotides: TGTGCCAGCTCACCACCGAGGGTTACCCGGCACCTTGACGGTGAAGCTTTCTTT. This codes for CASSPPRVTRHLDGEAFF.

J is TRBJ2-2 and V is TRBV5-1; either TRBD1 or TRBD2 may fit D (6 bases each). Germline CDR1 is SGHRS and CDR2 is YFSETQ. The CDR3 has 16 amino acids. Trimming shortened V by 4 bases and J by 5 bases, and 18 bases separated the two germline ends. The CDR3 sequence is CASSRVLARGTGELFF. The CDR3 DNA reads TGCGCCAGCAGCCGGGTGCTAGCGAGGGGGACCGGGGAGCTGTTTTTT.

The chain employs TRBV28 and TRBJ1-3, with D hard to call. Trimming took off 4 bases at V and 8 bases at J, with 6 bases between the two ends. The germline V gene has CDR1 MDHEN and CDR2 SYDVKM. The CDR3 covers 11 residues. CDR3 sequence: CASSYSDTIYF. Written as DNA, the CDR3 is TGTGCCAGCAGTTATTCAGACACCATATATTTT.

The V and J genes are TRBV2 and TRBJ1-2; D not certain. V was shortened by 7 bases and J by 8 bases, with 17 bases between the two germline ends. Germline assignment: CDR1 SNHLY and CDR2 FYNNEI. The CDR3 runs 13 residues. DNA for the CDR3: TGTGCCAGCACTTCGGGGAGGGTAGACGGCTACACCTTC. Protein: CASTSGRVDGYTF.

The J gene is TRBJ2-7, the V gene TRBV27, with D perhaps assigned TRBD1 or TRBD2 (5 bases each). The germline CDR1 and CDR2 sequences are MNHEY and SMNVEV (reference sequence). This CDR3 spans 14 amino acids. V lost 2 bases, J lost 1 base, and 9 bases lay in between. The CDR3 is CASSLAGTSYEQYF. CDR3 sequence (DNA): TGTGCCAGCAGTTTAGCAGGGACGTCCTACGAGCAGTACTTC.